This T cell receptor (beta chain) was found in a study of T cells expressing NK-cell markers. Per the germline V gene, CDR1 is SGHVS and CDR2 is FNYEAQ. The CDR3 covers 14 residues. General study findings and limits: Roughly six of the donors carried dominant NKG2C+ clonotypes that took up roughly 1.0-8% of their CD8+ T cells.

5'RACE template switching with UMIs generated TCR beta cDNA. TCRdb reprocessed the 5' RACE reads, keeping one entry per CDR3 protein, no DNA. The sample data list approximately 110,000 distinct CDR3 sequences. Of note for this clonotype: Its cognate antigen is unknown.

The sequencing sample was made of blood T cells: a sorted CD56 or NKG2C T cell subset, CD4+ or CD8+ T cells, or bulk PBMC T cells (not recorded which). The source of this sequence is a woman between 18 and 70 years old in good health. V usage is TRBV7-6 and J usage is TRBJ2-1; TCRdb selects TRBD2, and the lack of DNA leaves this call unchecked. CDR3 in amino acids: CASSLAHSRDEQFF. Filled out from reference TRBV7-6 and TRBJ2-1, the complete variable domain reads GAGVSQSPRYKVTKRGQDVALRCDPISGHVSLYWYRQALGQGPEFLTYFNYEAQQDKSGLPNDRFSAERPEGSISTLTIQRTEQRDSAMYRCASSLAHSRDEQFFGPGTRLTVL.